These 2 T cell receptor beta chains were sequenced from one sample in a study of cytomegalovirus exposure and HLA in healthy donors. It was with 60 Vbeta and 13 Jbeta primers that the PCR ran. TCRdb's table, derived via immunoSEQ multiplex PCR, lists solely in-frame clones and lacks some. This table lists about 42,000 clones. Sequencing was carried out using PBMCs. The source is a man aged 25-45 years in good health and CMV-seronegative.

The CDR3 loop is CASRQALVSNEQFF. The CDR3 DNA reads TGCGCCAGTCGACAGGCCCTGGTTAGTAATGAGCAGTTCTTC. The chain uses TRBV5-1 and TRBJ2-1, with D possibly matching TRBD1 (6 bases). Trimming pared 8 bases from V and 7 bases from J, leaving 19 bases between. There are 14 residues in the CDR3. Looked up from germline, CDR1 is SGHRS and CDR2 is YFSETQ.

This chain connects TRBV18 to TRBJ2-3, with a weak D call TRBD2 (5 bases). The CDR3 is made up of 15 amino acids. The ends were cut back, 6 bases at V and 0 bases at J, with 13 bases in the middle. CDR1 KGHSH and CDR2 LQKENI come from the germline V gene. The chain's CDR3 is CASSSTRLSTDTQYF. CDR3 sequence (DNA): TGTGCCAGCTCCTCAACTAGGCTTAGCACAGATACGCAGTATTTT.